The 28 T cell receptor beta chains below were found in one sample sequenced in a study of cytomegalovirus exposure and HLA in healthy donors. Researchers ran the PCR with 60 Vbeta and 13 Jbeta primers. Sequencing was performed with immunoSEQ multiplex PCR; in TCRdb, only in-frame clones are kept and a portion is missing. This table holds approximately 150,000 clones, 82% found once. The specimen sequenced was PBMCs. Every receptor here comes from an older woman in good health and CMV-seropositive.

J is TRBJ2-5 and V is TRBV5-6, with D maybe TRBD2 (6 bases). Gene TRBJ2-7 matches the end of the DNA better, so the J call may be wrong. Germline values: CDR1 SGHDT, CDR2 YYEEEE. This CDR3 comprises 15 residues. The CDR3 is CASSRSGWGLGEQYF. CDR3 in DNA: TGTGCCAGCAGCCGTAGCGGATGGGGCCTCGGCGAGCAGTACTTC.

CDR3 protein: CASIPGTGGMNTEAFF. CDR3 in DNA: TGTGCCAGTATTCCTGGGACAGGGGGGATGAACACTGAAGCTTTCTTT. The J gene is TRBJ1-1, the V gene TRBV19, with 11 nucleotides matching TRBD1. Per the germline V gene, CDR1 is LNHDA and CDR2 is SQIVND (reference sequence). The CDR3 is 16 amino acids. J was trimmed by 0 bases and V by 7 bases; bases with no gene match: 7.

The table lists this clone with a few counts. This chain joins TRBV2 and TRBJ1-5; unclear D gene. V gave up 4 bases and J gave up 2 bases, with 9 bases separating them. Germline-derived CDR1 and CDR2 are SNHLY and FYNNEI. The CDR3 covers 14 residues. The CDR3 region is CASSAELGNQPQHF. Written as DNA, the CDR3 is TGTGCCAGCAGTGCGGAGCTAGGCAATCAGCCCCAGCATTTT.

This clone was counted between two and nine times. V and J are TRBV29-1 and TRBJ2-1; 8 bases match TRBD2. V was clipped by 6 bases and J by 1 base; unmatched bases: 8. This CDR3 has 15 residues. Per the germline V gene, CDR1 is SQVTM and CDR2 is ANQGSEA. CDR3 in amino acids: CSVGAGGASYNEQFF. In nucleotides, the CDR3 is TGCAGCGTGGGGGCCGGGGGGGCATCCTACAATGAGCAGTTCTTC.

This clone has just one count. The chain couples TRBV4-1 to TRBJ1-5; D gene ambiguous. Trimming took 1 base from V and 6 from J, leaving 7 bases between them. CDR1 and CDR2 from the germline V gene are MGHRA and YSYEKL. This CDR3 spans 13 amino acids. Written as DNA, the CDR3 is TGCGCCAGCAGCCAAGGGAGGGCTCAGCCCCAGCATTTT. This codes for CASSQGRAQPQHF.

This chain connects TRBV6-6 to TRBJ1-5, with 9 bases that match TRBD1. Germline V gene lookup returns CDR1 MNHNY and CDR2 SVGAGI (reference sequence). The J segment lost 4 bases and the V segment lost 3 bases, leaving 4 bases of the junction unmatched. This CDR3 spans 15 amino acids. CDR3 region: CASSYPGTGNQPQHF. CDR3 nucleotides: TGTGCCAGCAGTTATCCCGGGACAGGGAATCAGCCCCAGCATTTT.

The chain links TRBV11-2 to TRBJ2-1, with 8 nucleotides matching TRBD2. Trimming removed 6 bases from V and 6 bases from J; junction bases left unmatched: 10. CDR1 is SGHAT and CDR2 is FQNNGV in the germline V gene. This CDR3 is 15 amino acids long. This CDR3 reads CASRPTSGRSNEQFF. DNA of the CDR3: TGTGCCAGCAGGCCCACTAGCGGAAGATCCAATGAGCAGTTCTTC.

The chain links TRBV19 to TRBJ2-2; tentative D call: TRBD1 (5 bases). Germline V gene lookup returns CDR1 LNHDA and CDR2 SQIVND (reference sequence). The CDR3 has 14 amino acids. Trimming took off 2 bases at V and 1 base at J, with 5 bases between the two ends. CDR3: CASSIRGNTGELFF. The CDR3 bases are TGTGCCAGTAGTATAAGGGGGAACACCGGGGAGCTGTTTTTT.

The gene calls are TRBV10-3 and TRBJ1-1; D possibly corresponds to TRBD1 (5 bases). The V gene lost 0 bases and the J gene lost 2 bases, with 7 bases spanning the gap. The CDR3 loop spans 14 amino acids. CDR1 ENHRY and CDR2 SYGVKD come from the germline V gene. The CDR3 region is CAISESQGNTEAFF. CDR3 nucleotide sequence: TGTGCCATCAGTGAGTCTCAGGGAAACACTGAAGCTTTCTTT.

This chain joins TRBV10-1 and TRBJ2-7; 8 bases are shared with TRBD2. The CDR3 consists of 17 residues. The trim removed 4 bases at V and 0 bases at J, leaving 11 bases unmatched. The V gene's germline CDR1 is WNHNN and CDR2 SYGVQD (reference sequence). The CDR3 protein is CASSAMSLADDSYEQYF. The DNA for the CDR3 is TGCGCCAGCAGTGCCATGTCACTAGCGGATGACTCCTACGAGCAGTACTTC.

The rearrangement uses TRBV28 and TRBJ1-2, with TRBD1 matching over 7 bases. The CDR3 has 13 amino acids. V gave up 6 bases and J gave up 2 bases; unmatched junction bases: 3. Germline V gives CDR1 MDHEN, CDR2 SYDVKM. The chain's CDR3 is CASRQGPNYGYTF. The CDR3 DNA reads as TGTGCCAGCAGACAGGGGCCAAACTATGGCTACACCTTC.

V is TRBV7-6 and J is TRBJ1-1; 11 bases map to TRBD1. Germline values: CDR1 SGHVS, CDR2 FNYEAQ. There are 15 residues in the CDR3. The V segment lost 5 bases and the J segment 1 base; nucleotides outside the gene matches: 3. For the CDR3, the DNA is TGTGCCAGCAGCATCGGGACAGGGGGGAACACTGAAGCTTTCTTT. As protein: CASSIGTGGNTEAFF.

The gene calls are TRBV11-2 and TRBJ2-1; 8 bases fit TRBD2. The CDR3 is 15 amino acids. Trimming at V came to 1 base and at J to 8 bases, leaving 7 bases not matched to a gene. The V gene's germline CDR1 is SGHAT and CDR2 FQNNGV. The CDR3 DNA sequence: TGTGCCAGCAGCTTAGCAGCGGGAGTGATCTATGAGCAGTTCTTC. Its translation: CASSLAAGVIYEQFF.

V is TRBV10-3 and J is TRBJ1-4; no reliable D call. The CDR3 has 14 residues. V was trimmed by 2 bases and J by 8 bases, leaving 12 bases between them. Germline loops: CDR1 ENHRY, CDR2 SYGVKD. The CDR3 DNA is TGTGCCATCAGTGAGGTGGTTGGAGGAGAAAAACTGTTTTTT. It yields the protein CAISEVVGGEKLFF.

The chain uses TRBV29-1 and TRBJ2-2; D perhaps matches TRBD2 (5 bases). The CDR3 has 12 amino acids. Germline values: CDR1 SQVTM, CDR2 ANQGSEA. V dropped 6 bases and J dropped 6 bases, with 11 bases sitting between them. The CDR3 here is CSVELGSGELFF. The CDR3 DNA reads as TGCAGCGTGGAACTAGGATCCGGGGAGCTGTTTTTT.

The V and J genes are TRBV29-1 and TRBJ2-1; D is uncertain. The CDR3 totals 12 residues. In germline, CDR1 is SQVTM, CDR2 ANQGSEA. V shed 5 bases and J shed 4 bases, with 9 bases lying between them. CDR3 region: CSVRPGYNEQFF. The DNA of the CDR3 is TGCAGCGTTAGACCAGGTTACAATGAGCAGTTCTTC.

In this sample, this clone turned up once. This chain links TRBV13 with TRBJ2-3; D uncertain. V shed 0 bases and J shed 4 bases, with 8 bases lying between them. This CDR3 is built from 14 residues. Germline loops: CDR1 PRHDT, CDR2 FYEKMQ (reference sequence). Here the CDR3 reads CASSLGTGADTQYF. In nucleotides, the CDR3 is TGTGCCAGCAGCTTAGGGACTGGCGCAGATACGCAGTATTTT.

The V gene is TRBV10-2, the J gene TRBJ1-5, with D tentatively TRBD1 (5 bases). The V end lost 0 bases, the J end lost 1 base, and 7 bases lay between the germline ends. The length of the CDR3 is 15 residues. Germline CDR1 is WSHSY and CDR2 is SAAADI. The CDR3 loop reads CASSESGGSNQPQHF. DNA of the CDR3: TGCGCCAGCAGTGAGTCGGGGGGAAGCAATCAGCCCCAGCATTTT.

V and J are TRBV5-1 and TRBJ2-1; 12 positions match TRBD2. This CDR3 comprises 14 residues. Germline assignment: CDR1 SGHRS and CDR2 YFSETQ. Losses at the gene ends were 3 bases for V and 6 bases for J; bases not matched to a gene: 1. The CDR3 here is CASSWGLAGNEQFF. DNA of the CDR3: TGCGCCAGCAGCTGGGGACTAGCGGGCAATGAGCAGTTCTTC.

V usage is TRBV28 and J usage is TRBJ1-5, with D unresolved. The CDR3 covers 17 residues. The V gene's germline CDR1 is MDHEN and CDR2 SYDVKM. V was trimmed by 8 bases and J by 2 bases, leaving 22 bases between them. CDR3 in DNA: TGTGCCAGCGGATTGGGAGCGGGGTGGGTGGGCAATCAGCCCCAGCATTTT. Translating it yields CASGLGAGWVGNQPQHF.

The rearrangement uses TRBV28 and TRBJ1-3; D is uncertain. CDR1 is MDHEN and CDR2 is SYDVKM in the germline V gene. With 10 bases removed from V and 5 bases from J, the gap between germline ends came to 21 bases. CDR3 length: 15 residues. The CDR3 protein is CATTGAKNLRNTIYF. The CDR3 DNA sequence: TGTGCCACCACCGGTGCAAAAAACCTGAGAAACACCATATATTTT.

This chain uses TRBV7-9 with TRBJ2-3; tentative D call: TRBD1 (6 bases). Looked up from germline, CDR1 is SEHNR and CDR2 is FQNEAQ (reference sequence). V was pared by 2 bases and J by 2 bases, with 17 bases between. The CDR3 sequence is 17 residues long. The CDR3 nucleotides are TGTGCCAGCAGCTTACCACGATCCGGGACACTCACAGATACGCAGTATTTT. Its protein is CASSLPRSGTLTDTQYF.

V is TRBV29-1 and J is TRBJ1-2; TRBD1 matches at 7 bases. Germline CDR1 reads SQVTM; CDR2 reads ANQGSEA. CDR3 length: 14 amino acids. After removal of 7 bases from V and 1 base from J, the junction contained 9 bases not matched to a gene. The CDR3 here is CSAEGRDSNYGYTF. The CDR3, as DNA: TGCAGCGCAGAGGGGCGGGACAGTAACTATGGCTACACCTTC.

The rearrangement uses TRBV28 and TRBJ1-1; D gene unclear. V lost 7 bases to trimming and J lost 0 bases, with 9 bases between them. Germline CDR1 MDHEN, CDR2 SYDVKM. The CDR3 spans 13 residues. CDR3 sequence reads: CASIDTMNTEAFF. The CDR3 nucleotides read TGTGCCAGCATTGACACCATGAACACTGAAGCTTTCTTT.

The DNA of the CDR3 is TGTGCCAGCAGCGCCGACAGGGGTGGTTTTTACAATGAGCAGTTCTTC. It codes for CASSADRGGFYNEQFF. This sequence joins TRBV5-4 and TRBJ2-1; 8 bases fit TRBD1. CDR1 and CDR2 from the germline V gene are SGHNT and YYREEE (reference sequence). There are 16 residues in the CDR3. The V gene end was trimmed by 4 bases and the J gene end by 4 bases; junction bases not matched to a gene: 10. Complete variable domain (other parts from reference TRBV5-4 and TRBJ2-1): ETGVTQSPTHLIKTRGQQVTLRCSSQSGHNTVSWYQQALGQGPQFIFQYYREEENGRGNFPPRFSGLQFPNYSSELNVNALELDDSALYLCASSADRGGFYNEQFFGPGTRLTVL.

The chain is built from TRBV6-5 and TRBJ2-3, with no clear D. Between the trimmed V and J ends, which lost 4 bases and 4 bases, there was a span of 6 bases. From germline, CDR1 is MNHEY and CDR2 SVGAGI. The CDR3 is 12 residues long. The CDR3 DNA reads TGTGCCAGCAGTTCCCAGGCAGATACGCAGTATTTT. It translates to CASSSQADTQYF.

About this clone: The sample has other DNA sequences that encode this CDR3 too. The rearrangement links TRBV4-1 to TRBJ1-5; 7 bases agree with TRBD1. V lost 3 bases to trimming and J lost 4 bases; unmatched junction nucleotides: 6. Germline assignment: CDR1 MGHRA and CDR2 YSYEKL. The CDR3 extends over 15 amino acids. The CDR3: CASSQPDRENQPQHF. The DNA for the CDR3 is TGCGCCAGCAGCCAGCCCGACAGGGAGAATCAGCCCCAGCATTTT.

This chain links TRBV18 with TRBJ1-3; the D gene is possibly TRBD1 (5 bases). The CDR3 length is 14 residues. Per germline, CDR1 KGHSH and CDR2 LQKENI. Trimming left V 2 bases short and J 3 bases short, with 8 bases between. CDR3 region: CASSPSGVGNTIYF. As DNA, the CDR3 is TGTGCCAGCTCACCATCGGGGGTTGGAAACACCATATATTTT. Filled out from reference TRBV18 and TRBJ1-3, the complete variable domain reads NAGVMQNPRHLVRRRGQEARLRCSPMKGHSHVYWYRQLPEEGLKFMVYLQKENIIDESGMPKERFSAEFPKEGPSILRIQQVVRGDSAAYFCASSPSGVGNTIYFGEGSWLTVV.